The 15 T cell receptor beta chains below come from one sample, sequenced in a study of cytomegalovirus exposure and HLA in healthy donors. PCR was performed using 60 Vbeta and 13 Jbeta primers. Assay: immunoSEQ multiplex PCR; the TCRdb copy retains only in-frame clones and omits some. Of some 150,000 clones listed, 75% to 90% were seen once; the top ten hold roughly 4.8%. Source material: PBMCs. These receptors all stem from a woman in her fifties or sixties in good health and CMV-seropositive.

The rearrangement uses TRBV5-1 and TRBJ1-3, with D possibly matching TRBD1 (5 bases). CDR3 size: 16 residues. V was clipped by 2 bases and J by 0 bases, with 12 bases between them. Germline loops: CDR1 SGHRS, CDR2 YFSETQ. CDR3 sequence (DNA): TGCGCCAGCAGCTTCTCTACAGGACGCTCTGGAAACACCATATATTTT. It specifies CASSFSTGRSGNTIYF.

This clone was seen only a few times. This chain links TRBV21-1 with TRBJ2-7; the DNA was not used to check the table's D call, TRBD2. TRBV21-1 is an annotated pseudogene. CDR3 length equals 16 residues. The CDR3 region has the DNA TGTGCCAGCAGCAAAAAGGTTGGAGGGGACTCCTACGAGCAGTACTTC. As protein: CASSKKVGGDSYEQYF.

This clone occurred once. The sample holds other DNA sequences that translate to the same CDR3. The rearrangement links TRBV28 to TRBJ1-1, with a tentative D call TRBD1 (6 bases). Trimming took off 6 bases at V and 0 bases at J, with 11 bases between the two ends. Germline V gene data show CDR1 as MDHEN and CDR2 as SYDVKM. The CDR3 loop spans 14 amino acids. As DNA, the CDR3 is TGTGCCAGCAGACCCGGGACACTGAACACTGAAGCTTTCTTT. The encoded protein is CASRPGTLNTEAFF. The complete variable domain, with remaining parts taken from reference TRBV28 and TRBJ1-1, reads DVKVTQSSRYLVKRTGEKVFLECVQDMDHENMFWYRQDPGLGLRLIYFSYDVKMKEKGDIPEGYSVSREKKERFSLILESASTNQTSMYLCASRPGTLNTEAFFGQGTRLTVV.

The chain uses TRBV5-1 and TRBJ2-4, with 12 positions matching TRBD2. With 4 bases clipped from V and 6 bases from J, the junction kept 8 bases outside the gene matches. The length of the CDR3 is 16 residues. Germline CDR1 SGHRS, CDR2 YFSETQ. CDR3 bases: TGCGCCAGCAGCCACCTAGCGGGAGGGCAAGGAAACATTCAGTACTTC. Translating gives CASSHLAGGQGNIQYF.

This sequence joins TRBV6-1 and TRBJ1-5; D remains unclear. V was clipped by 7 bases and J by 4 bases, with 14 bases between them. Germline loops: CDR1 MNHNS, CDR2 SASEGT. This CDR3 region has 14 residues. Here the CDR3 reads CASIETENNQPQHF. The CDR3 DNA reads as TGTGCCAGCATCGAAACGGAGAATAATCAGCCCCAGCATTTT.

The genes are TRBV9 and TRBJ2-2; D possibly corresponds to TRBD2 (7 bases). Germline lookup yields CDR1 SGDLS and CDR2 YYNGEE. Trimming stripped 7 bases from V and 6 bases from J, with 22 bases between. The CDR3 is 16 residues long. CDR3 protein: CASQRGGQNEAGELFF. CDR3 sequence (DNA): TGTGCCAGCCAAAGGGGGGGCCAAAACGAGGCCGGGGAGCTGTTTTTT.

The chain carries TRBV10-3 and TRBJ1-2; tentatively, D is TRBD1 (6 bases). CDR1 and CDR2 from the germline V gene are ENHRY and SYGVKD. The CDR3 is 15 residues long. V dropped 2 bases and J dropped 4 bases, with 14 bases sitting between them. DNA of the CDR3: TGTGCCATCAGTGAGGGACAGCAAGGAAGCTATGGCTACACCTTC. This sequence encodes CAISEGQQGSYGYTF.

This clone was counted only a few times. The CDR3 is CASSLSGGTLTGELFF. In DNA form, the CDR3 reads TGTGCCAGCAGCTTATCAGGAGGGACCCTTACCGGGGAGCTGTTTTTT. The rearrangement links TRBV7-2 to TRBJ2-2; D may be TRBD2 (6 bases). CDR3 length: 16 amino acids. CDR1 is SGHTA and CDR2 is FQGNSA in the germline V gene. Deletions cut 2 bases from V and 5 bases from J, with 15 bases between.

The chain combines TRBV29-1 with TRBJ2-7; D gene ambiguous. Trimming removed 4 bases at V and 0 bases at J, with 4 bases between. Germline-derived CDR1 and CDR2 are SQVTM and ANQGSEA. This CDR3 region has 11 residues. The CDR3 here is CSVVYSYEQYF. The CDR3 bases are TGCAGCGTTGTGTACTCCTACGAGCAGTACTTC.

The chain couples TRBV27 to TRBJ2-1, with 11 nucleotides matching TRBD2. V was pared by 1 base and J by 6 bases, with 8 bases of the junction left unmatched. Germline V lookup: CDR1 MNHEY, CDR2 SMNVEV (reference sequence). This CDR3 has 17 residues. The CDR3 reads CASSLFYGLAGPNEQFF. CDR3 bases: TGTGCCAGCAGTTTATTCTACGGACTAGCGGGCCCCAATGAGCAGTTCTTC.

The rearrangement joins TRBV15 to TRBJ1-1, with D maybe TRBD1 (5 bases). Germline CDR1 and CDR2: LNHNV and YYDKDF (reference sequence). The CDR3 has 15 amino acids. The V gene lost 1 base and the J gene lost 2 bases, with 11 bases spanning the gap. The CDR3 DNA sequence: TGTGCCACCAGCAGAGGGGGCGGCTTCAACACTGAAGCTTTCTTT. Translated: CATSRGGGFNTEAFF.

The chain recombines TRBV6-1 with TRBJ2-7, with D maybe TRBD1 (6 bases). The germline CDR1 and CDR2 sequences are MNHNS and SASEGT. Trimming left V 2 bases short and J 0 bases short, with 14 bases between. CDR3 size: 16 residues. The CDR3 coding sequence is TGTGCCAGCAGTGAAAATACAGGGTTCAGCTCCTACGAGCAGTACTTC. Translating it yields CASSENTGFSSYEQYF.

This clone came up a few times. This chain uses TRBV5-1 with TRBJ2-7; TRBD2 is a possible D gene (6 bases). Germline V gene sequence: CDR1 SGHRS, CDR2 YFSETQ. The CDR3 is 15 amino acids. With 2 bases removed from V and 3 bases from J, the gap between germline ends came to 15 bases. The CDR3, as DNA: TGCGCCAGCAGCTTCATGGGGGGTCGGAACTACGAGCAGTACTTC. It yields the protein CASSFMGGRNYEQYF.

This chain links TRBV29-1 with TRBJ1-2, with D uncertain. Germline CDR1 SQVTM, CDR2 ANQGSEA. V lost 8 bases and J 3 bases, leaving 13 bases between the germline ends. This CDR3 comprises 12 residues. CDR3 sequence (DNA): TGCAGCCTGCGTACCGGGGACTATGGCTACACCTTC. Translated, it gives CSLRTGDYGYTF.

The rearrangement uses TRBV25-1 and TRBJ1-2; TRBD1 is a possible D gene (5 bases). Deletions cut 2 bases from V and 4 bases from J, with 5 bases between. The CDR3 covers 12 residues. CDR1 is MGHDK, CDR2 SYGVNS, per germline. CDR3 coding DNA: TGTGCCAGCAGTGAAACAGGCTATGGCTACACCTTC. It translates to CASSETGYGYTF.